The 2 T cell receptor beta chains listed next were all sequenced from one sample in a study of PD-1 blockade in classical Hodgkin lymphoma. Relapse after autologous stem cell transplantation occurred in every patient, and brentuximab vedotin exposure varied. Clones were sequenced by immunoSEQ multiplex PCR, and TCRdb holds only the in-frame ones, with some missing. The table lists approximately 13,000 clones, roughly 78% of them singletons. The source was peripheral blood mononuclear cells (PBMCs), collected at baseline. The receptors derive from a human donor with classical Hodgkin lymphoma.

The V and J genes are TRBV18 and TRBJ1-1; TRBD1 aligns across 12 bases. The CDR3 spans 16 residues. After removal of 3 bases from V and 6 bases from J, the junction contained 8 bases not matched to a gene. CDR1 and CDR2 from the germline V gene are KGHSH and LQKENI. The CDR3 here is CASSPGQGATGAEAFF. DNA of the CDR3: TGTGCCAGCTCACCGGGACAGGGGGCTACAGGGGCTGAAGCTTTCTTT.

The rearrangement links TRBV11-2 to TRBJ2-1, with D maybe TRBD2 (6 bases). Trimming cost V 1 base and J 2 bases, with 9 bases left between them. Germline assignment: CDR1 SGHAT and CDR2 FQNNGV. There are 15 residues in the CDR3. The CDR3 reads CASSLGTTTYNEQFF. The CDR3 DNA reads TGTGCCAGCAGCTTAGGGACTACAACCTACAATGAGCAGTTCTTC.